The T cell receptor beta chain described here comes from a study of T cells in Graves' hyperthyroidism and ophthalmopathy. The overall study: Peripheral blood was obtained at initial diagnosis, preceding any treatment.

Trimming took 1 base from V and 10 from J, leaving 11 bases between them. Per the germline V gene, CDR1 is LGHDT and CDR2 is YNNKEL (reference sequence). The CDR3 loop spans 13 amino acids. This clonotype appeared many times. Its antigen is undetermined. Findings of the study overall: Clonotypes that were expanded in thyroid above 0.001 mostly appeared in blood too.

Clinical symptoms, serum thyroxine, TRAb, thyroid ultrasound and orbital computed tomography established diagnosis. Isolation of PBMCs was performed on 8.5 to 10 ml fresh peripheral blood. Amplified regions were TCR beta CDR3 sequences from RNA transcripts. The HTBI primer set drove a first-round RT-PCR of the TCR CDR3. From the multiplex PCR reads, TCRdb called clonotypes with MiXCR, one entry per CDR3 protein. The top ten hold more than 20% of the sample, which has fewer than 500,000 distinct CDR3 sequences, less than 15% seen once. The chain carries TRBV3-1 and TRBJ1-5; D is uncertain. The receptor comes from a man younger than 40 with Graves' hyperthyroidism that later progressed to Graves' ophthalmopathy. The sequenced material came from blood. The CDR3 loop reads CASSQVASTPQHF. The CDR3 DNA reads TGTGCCAGCAGCCAAGTGGCGAGTACTCCCCAGCATTTT.